This is a list of T cell receptor beta chains from one sample in a study of tumor-infiltrating lymphocytes in primary liver carcinoma. TCRdb processed the multiplex PCR reads anew with MiXCR; each CDR3 protein has one entry. The sample lists 330,000 or so distinct CDR3 sequences, about two thirds occurring once. Sample: peripheral blood. Receptors were obtained from a man in his forties with primary liver carcinoma and hepatitis B virus infection. The CDR3 runs from the conserved cysteine through the conserved F or W. Each record gives: J gene, V gene, D gene, clone size, CDR3 DNA, CDR3 protein. The D gene is left open where the match is weak. The size entry is marked missing in some rows and otherwise reads once, few, many or a size class.

j_gene: TRBJ2-1
v_gene: TRBV11-2
d_gene: .
abundance: .
CDR3nt: TGTGCCAGCAGCTTAAGGCTCCGTGGCGTTCCGGATGAGCAGTTCTTC
CDR3aa: CASSLRLRGVPDEQFF

j_gene: TRBJ2-1
v_gene: TRBV30
d_gene: TRBD2
abundance: .
CDR3nt: TGTGCCTGGAGTGTACTCGGGTTCGGGAGGGACGGCGATGAGCAGTTCTTC
CDR3aa: CAWSVLGFGRDGDEQFF

j_gene: TRBJ2-2
v_gene: TRBV10-3
d_gene: TRBD2
abundance: .
CDR3nt: TGTGCCATCAGTGAAGGGACTAGCGGGAGGTTAGCGGAGCTGTTTTTT
CDR3aa: CAISEGTSGRLAELFF

j_gene: TRBJ2-1
v_gene: TRBV4-3
d_gene: .
abundance: many
CDR3nt: TGCGCCAGCAGCCAAGATCGGGCCTCGGGGATGTTCTTC
CDR3aa: CASSQDRASGMFF

j_gene: TRBJ2-3
v_gene: TRBV20-1
d_gene: TRBD2
abundance: .
CDR3nt: TGCAGTGCTGGGGGGGATAAAAGCACAGATACGCAGTATTTT
CDR3aa: CSAGGDKSTDTQYF

j_gene: TRBJ2-3
v_gene: TRBV11-2
d_gene: .
abundance: .
CDR3nt: TGTGCCAACAGCTTTCGTGCGGCAGGGCTCACAGATACGCAGTATTTT
CDR3aa: CANSFRAAGLTDTQYF

j_gene: TRBJ2-5
v_gene: TRBV10-2
d_gene: .
abundance: many
CDR3nt: TGCGCCAGCAGGGGCCTCAAGTACTTC
CDR3aa: CASRGLKYF

j_gene: TRBJ2-7
v_gene: TRBV6-6
d_gene: .
abundance: .
CDR3nt: TGTGCCAGAGTGGGGGAAGCCTACGAGCAGTACTTC
CDR3aa: CARVGEAYEQYF

j_gene: TRBJ2-7
v_gene: TRBV11-2
d_gene: .
abundance: once
CDR3nt: TGTGCCAGCAGCGCATCGGTAACCTACGAGCGGTGCTTC
CDR3aa: CASSASVTYERCF

j_gene: TRBJ2-7
v_gene: TRBV6-2/TRBV6-3
d_gene: TRBD2
abundance: few
CDR3nt: TGTGCCAGCAGTTTGCCTAGCGGGAATTATGAGCAGTACTTC
CDR3aa: CASSLPSGNYEQYF

j_gene: TRBJ2-1
v_gene: TRBV6-1
d_gene: .
abundance: many
CDR3nt: TGTGCCATAGCCGTCTACAATGAGCAGTTCTTC
CDR3aa: CAIAVYNEQFF

j_gene: TRBJ1-4
v_gene: TRBV5-1
d_gene: .
abundance: many
CDR3nt: TGTGCCAGCAGTTTAGGGCAGGGAGGGGAAAAACTGTTTTTT
CDR3aa: CASSLGQGGEKLFF

j_gene: TRBJ1-3
v_gene: TRBV30
d_gene: .
abundance: .
CDR3nt: TGTGCCTGGAGTGTATCGGGGGACACCATATATTTT
CDR3aa: CAWSVSGDTIYF

j_gene: TRBJ2-1
v_gene: TRBV6-2/TRBV6-3
d_gene: TRBD2
abundance: many
CDR3nt: TGTGCCAGCAGTTACTCCCCACCTAGCGGGTTGTACAATGAGCAGTTCTTC
CDR3aa: CASSYSPPSGLYNEQFF

j_gene: TRBJ2-1
v_gene: TRBV11-2
d_gene: .
abundance: .
CDR3nt: TGTGCCAGCAGCTTAGAATGGAGTGCCAATGAGCTGTTCTTC
CDR3aa: CASSLEWSANELFF

j_gene: TRBJ2-7
v_gene: TRBV7-9
d_gene: .
abundance: few
CDR3nt: TGTGCCAGCAGCTTAGGACAGGTCGTGTACTTC
CDR3aa: CASSLGQVVYF

j_gene: TRBJ2-7
v_gene: TRBV12-3/TRBV12-4
d_gene: .
abundance: many
CDR3nt: TGTGCCAGCAGTTTAGGCCAGATCTACGAGCAGTACTTC
CDR3aa: CASSLGQIYEQYF

j_gene: TRBJ2-2
v_gene: TRBV6-2/TRBV6-3
d_gene: .
abundance: many
CDR3nt: TGTGCCACCACTAAAGTAGCTGGACTGAACACCGGGGAGCTGTTTTTT
CDR3aa: CATTKVAGLNTGELFF

j_gene: TRBJ2-7
v_gene: TRBV12-3/TRBV12-4
d_gene: TRBD1
abundance: many
CDR3nt: TGTGCCAGCAGTGGAGACAGGGGCGAGCAGTACTTC
CDR3aa: CASSGDRGEQYF

j_gene: TRBJ2-1
v_gene: TRBV11-2
d_gene: .
abundance: .
CDR3nt: TGTGCGAGCAGCTTATTATTTGTTCATACTGAGCAGTTCTTC
CDR3aa: CASSLLFVHTEQFF

j_gene: TRBJ1-2
v_gene: TRBV11-2
d_gene: .
abundance: .
CDR3nt: TGTGCCAGCAGTCGCGTTGAGGAAGGGAGAGTAACTTTCTATGGCTACACCTTC
CDR3aa: CASSRVEEGRVTFYGYTF

j_gene: TRBJ2-1
v_gene: TRBV11-2
d_gene: .
abundance: .
CDR3nt: TGTGCCAACAGCTTATTTTCGGCGAGAGGGCGGGTTGAGCAGTTCTTC
CDR3aa: CANSLFSARGRVEQFF

j_gene: TRBJ2-7
v_gene: TRBV5-4
d_gene: TRBD2
abundance: .
CDR3nt: TGTGCCATGGAGGCGGGAGGGAGCTCCTACGGGCAGTACTTC
CDR3aa: CAMEAGGSSYGQYF

j_gene: TRBJ2-7
v_gene: TRBV10-3
d_gene: TRBD2
abundance: .
CDR3nt: TGTGCCATCAAGTCGGGAGGGCCCGGTGAGCAGTACTTC
CDR3aa: CAIKSGGPGEQYF

j_gene: TRBJ2-7
v_gene: TRBV28
d_gene: .
abundance: .
CDR3nt: TGTGCCAGCAGTAGCGGTCCCTCCTACGAGCAGTACTTC
CDR3aa: CASSSGPSYEQYF

j_gene: TRBJ2-7
v_gene: TRBV11-2
d_gene: TRBD1
abundance: .
CDR3nt: TGTGCCAGCAGCAGGGACAGGGGCCACGAGCTGTACTTC
CDR3aa: CASSRDRGHELYF

j_gene: TRBJ2-7
v_gene: TRBV11-1
d_gene: TRBD2
abundance: .
CDR3nt: TGTGCCAGCATCGGACTAGCGCCCGGGGGGGAGCAGTACTTC
CDR3aa: CASIGLAPGGEQYF

j_gene: TRBJ2-4
v_gene: TRBV29-1
d_gene: .
abundance: .
CDR3nt: TGCAGCGTAGGGGGACCTCGGGGCATTCAGTACTTC
CDR3aa: CSVGGPRGIQYF

j_gene: TRBJ2-5
v_gene: TRBV28
d_gene: .
abundance: .
CDR3nt: TGTGCCAGCAGTTTTTTGAGGGGTGGACGAGAGACCCAGTACTTC
CDR3aa: CASSFLRGGRETQYF

j_gene: TRBJ2-6
v_gene: TRBV6-1
d_gene: .
abundance: .
CDR3nt: TGTGCGAGCAGCTACGGGGTTCCTGGGGCCAAGGTCCTGACTTTC
CDR3aa: CASSYGVPGAKVLTF

j_gene: TRBJ1-6
v_gene: TRBV12-3/TRBV12-4
d_gene: .
abundance: many
CDR3nt: TGTGCCAGCAGTCTCAACAGGGTTTCACCCCTCCACTTT
CDR3aa: CASSLNRVSPLHF

j_gene: TRBJ1-1
v_gene: TRBV5-1
d_gene: TRBD1
abundance: .
CDR3nt: TGCGCCAGCAGCTTGGAAGGGGGCTGGGGAGCTTTCTTT
CDR3aa: CASSLEGGWGAFF

j_gene: TRBJ2-5
v_gene: TRBV4-2
d_gene: TRBD2
abundance: many
CDR3nt: TGTGCCAGCAGCCAAGACGGGGACTATAAGCCGGAGACCCAGTACTTC
CDR3aa: CASSQDGDYKPETQYF

j_gene: TRBJ2-2
v_gene: TRBV10-3
d_gene: .
abundance: .
CDR3nt: TGTGCCATCAGTGAGTCAAACGGGAGTTGGAACACCAGGGAGCTGTTTTTT
CDR3aa: CAISESNGSWNTRELFF

j_gene: TRBJ1-2
v_gene: TRBV12-3/TRBV12-4
d_gene: .
abundance: few
CDR3nt: TGTGCCAGCAGTCGAAGAGGGATCTCCCCTGGCTACACCTTC
CDR3aa: CASSRRGISPGYTF

j_gene: TRBJ1-3
v_gene: TRBV6-1
d_gene: .
abundance: many
CDR3nt: TGTGCCAGCAGCGGTAGCTCTGGAAACACCATATATTTT
CDR3aa: CASSGSSGNTIYF

j_gene: TRBJ2-1
v_gene: TRBV11-2
d_gene: TRBD2
abundance: .
CDR3nt: TGTGCCAGCAGTCCTCCTGGACTAGTAGGCAATGATCAGTTCTTC
CDR3aa: CASSPPGLVGNDQFF

j_gene: TRBJ2-5
v_gene: TRBV11-2
d_gene: TRBD2
abundance: .
CDR3nt: TGTGCCAGCAGTTTTACTAGCGGCCAAGGGGAGACCCAGTACTTC
CDR3aa: CASSFTSGQGETQYF

j_gene: TRBJ2-3
v_gene: TRBV5-4
d_gene: .
abundance: many
CDR3nt: TGTGCCAGCAGCTTCCGACAGGACACAGATACGCAGTATTTT
CDR3aa: CASSFRQDTDTQYF

j_gene: TRBJ2-5
v_gene: TRBV6-6
d_gene: .
abundance: many
CDR3nt: TGTGCCAGCAGTTACGGTTGGGGTGGCGAGACCCAGTACTTC
CDR3aa: CASSYGWGGETQYF

j_gene: TRBJ2-1
v_gene: TRBV10-3
d_gene: .
abundance: .
CDR3nt: TGTGCCATCTGTGAGTCGATGGGCAGGAATACCCACAATGAGCAGTTCTTC
CDR3aa: CAICESMGRNTHNEQFF

j_gene: TRBJ1-5
v_gene: TRBV7-9
d_gene: .
abundance: .
CDR3nt: TGTGCCAGCAGCTTAGCAGGGGCCGGGCATCCCCAGCATTTT
CDR3aa: CASSLAGAGHPQHF

j_gene: TRBJ2-5
v_gene: TRBV11-2
d_gene: TRBD1
abundance: many
CDR3nt: TGTGCCAGCAGCTGGACGCGCGGGACAGGGGGCGCGGGAGAGACCCAGTACTTC
CDR3aa: CASSWTRGTGGAGETQYF

j_gene: TRBJ2-3
v_gene: TRBV11-2
d_gene: TRBD2
abundance: .
CDR3nt: TGTGCCAGCAGCTACCAACTAGCGGATGGGGTACCTGATACGCAGTATTTT
CDR3aa: CASSYQLADGVPDTQYF

j_gene: TRBJ2-1
v_gene: TRBV11-2
d_gene: .
abundance: .
CDR3nt: TGTGCCAGCAGCTTGGGGGTTAGCGTGAACCTCAATGAGCAGTTCTTC
CDR3aa: CASSLGVSVNLNEQFF

j_gene: TRBJ1-1
v_gene: TRBV30
d_gene: .
abundance: few
CDR3nt: TGTGCCTGGGAAGGAGGGATGAGCACTGAAGCTTTCTTT
CDR3aa: CAWEGGMSTEAFF

j_gene: TRBJ1-5
v_gene: TRBV11-1
d_gene: .
abundance: many
CDR3nt: TGTGCCAGCAGCTTAGGGTTGGAACAGCCCCAGCATTTT
CDR3aa: CASSLGLEQPQHF

j_gene: TRBJ2-7
v_gene: TRBV7-2
d_gene: TRBD2
abundance: .
CDR3nt: TGTGCCAGCAGCTTAGTTCTAGCGGCAACCTACGAGCAGTACTTC
CDR3aa: CASSLVLAATYEQYF

j_gene: TRBJ2-7
v_gene: TRBV11-1
d_gene: .
abundance: .
CDR3nt: TGTGACAGCAGCTTAGAGGGAACAGTCTTCCACGAGCAGTACTTC
CDR3aa: CDSSLEGTVFHEQYF

j_gene: TRBJ2-2
v_gene: TRBV11-3
d_gene: .
abundance: many
CDR3nt: TGTGCCAGCAGCTTAGTCGGACTATCTCGCGGCTCGAACACCGGGGAGCTGTTTTTT
CDR3aa: CASSLVGLSRGSNTGELFF

j_gene: TRBJ2-5
v_gene: TRBV4-2
d_gene: .
abundance: once
CDR3nt: TGTGCCAGCAGCGGACCGGGACTGGGCCAAGAGACCCAGTGCTTT
CDR3aa: CASSGPGLGQETQCF

j_gene: TRBJ2-1
v_gene: TRBV11-1
d_gene: TRBD2
abundance: .
CDR3nt: TGTGCCAGCAGCTCGACTAGCGGAGAGCAGTTCTTC
CDR3aa: CASSSTSGEQFF

j_gene: TRBJ2-7
v_gene: TRBV5-1
d_gene: TRBD2
abundance: .
CDR3nt: TGCGCCAGCAGCACAGCGGGGGCCTACGAGCAGTACTTC
CDR3aa: CASSTAGAYEQYF

j_gene: TRBJ2-1
v_gene: TRBV7-9
d_gene: .
abundance: .
CDR3nt: TGTGCCAGCAGCTTCCGGGATTCTAACTACAATGAGCAGTTCTTC
CDR3aa: CASSFRDSNYNEQFF

j_gene: TRBJ1-1
v_gene: TRBV5-1
d_gene: .
abundance: .
CDR3nt: TGCGCCAGCAGCTTGGTGTTCAACTCGCAAAACACTGAAGCTTTCTTT
CDR3aa: CASSLVFNSQNTEAFF

j_gene: TRBJ1-3
v_gene: TRBV5-1
d_gene: .
abundance: .
CDR3nt: TGCGCCAGCAGCCCTGCCGGGATGGGAGGAAACACCATATATTTT
CDR3aa: CASSPAGMGGNTIYF

j_gene: TRBJ2-2
v_gene: TRBV5-4
d_gene: .
abundance: .
CDR3nt: TGTGCCAGCAGCTTGGTTGGGGCAGTTGGGACCGGGGAGCTGTTTTTT
CDR3aa: CASSLVGAVGTGELFF

j_gene: TRBJ1-6
v_gene: TRBV6-5
d_gene: .
abundance: many
CDR3nt: TGTGCCAGCAGGAGCCCACATAATTCACCCCTCCACTTT
CDR3aa: CASRSPHNSPLHF